This TCR beta chain was sequenced for a study of CD8 T cells in Susac syndrome. Roughly 0.45 to 1 ug RNA was reverse transcribed with random hexamers. Amplification of TCR beta CDR3 used immunoSEQ multiplex PCR across 54 Vbeta and 13 Jbeta. Using its own MiXCR run on the immunoSEQ multiplex PCR reads, TCRdb lists one record per CDR3 protein. The sample lists about 130,000 distinct CDR3 sequences; around nine tenths were seen once. This CDR3 is 14 amino acids long. Germline CDR1 is SGHDT and CDR2 is YYEEEE. V lost 5 bases and J lost 1, with 12 bases in between. Sequencing of TCR beta was performed on blood CD8+ and CD4+ T cells. In contrast to the negatively isolated CD8+ and CD4+ T cells, TEMRA cells were FACS-enriched. This clonotype showed up just once.

The rearrangement links TRBV5-6 to TRBJ1-1; no clear D. The receptor comes from a human donor with multiple sclerosis. Sample: CD8+ T cells from PBMCs. The CDR3 loop reads CASRPPPPNTEAFF. CDR3 bases: TGTGCCAGCAGGCCGCCACCACCGAACACTGAAGCTTTCTTT. Filled out from reference TRBV5-6 and TRBJ1-1, the complete variable domain reads DAGVTQSPTHLIKTRGQQVTLRCSPKSGHDTVSWYQQALGQGPQFIFQYYEEEERQRGNFPDRFSGHQFPNYSSELNVNALLLGDSALYLCASRPPPPNTEAFFGQGTRLTVV.